The clone carrying this T cell receptor (beta chain) was counted ten times or more. Library construction for TCR beta used iRepertoire HTBI primers and Arm-PCR of CDR3 regions. MiXCR, applied by TCRdb to the multiplex PCR reads, yields one record per CDR3 protein. The table lists hundreds of thousands of distinct CDR3 sequences, 15% to 20% of them singletons. The CDR3 totals 15 residues. CDR1 and CDR2 from the germline V gene are SGHVS and FQNEAQ. The sample is drawn from a study of regulatory T cells in long-lasting Graves disease. Described time point: newly diagnosed GD, antithyroid drugs for less than 3 months. Generation of the TCR library employed RNA extracted from PBMCs. In addition, the sample was reused for a study of T cells in Graves' hyperthyroidism and ophthalmopathy.

The sequencing here drew on peripheral blood mononuclear cells (PBMCs), taken at new diagnosis, from a patient treated with antithyroid drugs. This chain uses TRBV7-8 with TRBJ2-3; maybe TRBD1 (8 bases). The last part of the DNA fits TRBJ2-5 better; the J call may be wrong. The receptor's source is a woman in her 30s with Graves disease. This chain's CDR3 is CASSAGDRPSLTQYF. The CDR3 DNA sequence: TGTGCCAGCAGCGCGGGGGACAGGCCTTCTCTTACCCAGTACTTC.